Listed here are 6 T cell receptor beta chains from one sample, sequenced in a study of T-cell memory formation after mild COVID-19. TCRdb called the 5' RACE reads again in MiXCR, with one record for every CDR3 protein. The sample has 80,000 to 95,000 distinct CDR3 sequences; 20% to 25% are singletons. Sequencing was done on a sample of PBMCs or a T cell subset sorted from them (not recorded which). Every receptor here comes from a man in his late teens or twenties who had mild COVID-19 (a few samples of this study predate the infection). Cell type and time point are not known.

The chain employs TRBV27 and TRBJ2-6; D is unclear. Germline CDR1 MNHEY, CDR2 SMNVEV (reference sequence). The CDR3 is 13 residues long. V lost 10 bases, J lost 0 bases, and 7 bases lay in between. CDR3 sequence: CATAYSGANVLTF. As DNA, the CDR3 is TGTGCCACCGCCTACTCTGGGGCCAACGTCCTGACTTTC.

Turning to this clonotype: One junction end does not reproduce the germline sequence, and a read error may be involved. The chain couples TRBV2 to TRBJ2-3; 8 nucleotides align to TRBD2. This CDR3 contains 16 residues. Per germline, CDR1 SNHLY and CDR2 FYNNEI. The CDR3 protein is CASTEEGRGGTDTQYF. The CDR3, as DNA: TGTGCCAGCACTGAAGAGGGGCGGGGGGGCACAGATACGCAGTATTTT. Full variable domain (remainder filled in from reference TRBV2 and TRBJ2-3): EPEVTQTPSHQVTQMGQEVILRCVPISNHLYFYWYRQILGQKVEFLVSFYNNEISEKSEIFDDQFSVERPDGSNFTLKIRSTKLEDSAMYFCASTEEGRGGTDTQYFGPGTRLTVL.

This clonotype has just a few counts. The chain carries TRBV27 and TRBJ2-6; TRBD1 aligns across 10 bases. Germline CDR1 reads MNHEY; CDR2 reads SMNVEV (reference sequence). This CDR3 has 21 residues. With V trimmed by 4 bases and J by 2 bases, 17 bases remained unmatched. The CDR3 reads CASSYSALRDRGMTGANVLTF. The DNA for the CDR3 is TGTGCCAGCAGTTATTCCGCCCTCCGGGACAGGGGAATGACTGGGGCCAACGTCCTGACTTTC.

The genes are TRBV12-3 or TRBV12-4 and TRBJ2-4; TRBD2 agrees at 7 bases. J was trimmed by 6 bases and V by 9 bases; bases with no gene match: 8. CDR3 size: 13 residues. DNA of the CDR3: TGTGCCAGTGGGGGGGGAGGGCCAAACATTCAGTACTTC. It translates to CASGGGGPNIQYF.

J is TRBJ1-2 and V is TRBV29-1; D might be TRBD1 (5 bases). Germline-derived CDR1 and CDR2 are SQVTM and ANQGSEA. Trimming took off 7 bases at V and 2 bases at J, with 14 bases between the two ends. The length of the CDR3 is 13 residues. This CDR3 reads CSAEGADNYGYTF. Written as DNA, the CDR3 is TGCAGCGCCGAAGGGGCAGACAACTATGGCTACACCTTC.

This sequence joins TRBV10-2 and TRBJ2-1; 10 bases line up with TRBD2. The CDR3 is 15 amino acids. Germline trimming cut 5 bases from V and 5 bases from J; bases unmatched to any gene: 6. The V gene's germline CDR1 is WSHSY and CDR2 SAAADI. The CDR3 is CASSTAGGPHNEQFF. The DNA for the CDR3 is TGCGCCAGCAGTACAGCGGGGGGGCCCCACAATGAGCAGTTCTTC.